This T cell receptor beta chain emerged from a study of neoadjuvant anti-PD-1 for oral cavity cancer. Broader study findings: TCR analyses covered only a few patients per response group.

Patients had newly diagnosed, untreated stage II-IVA oral cavity squamous cell carcinoma. Clones were read by immunoSEQ multiplex PCR, and TCRdb kept only the in-frame ones, dropping some. The repertoire holds under 20,000 clones, about three quarters seen once, with about 2.4% in the top ten. V was cut by 0 bases and J by 8 bases, with 7 bases left in between. The CDR3 runs to 11 residues. Germline lookup yields CDR1 DFQATT and CDR2 SNEGSKA (reference sequence). Note on this clone: Its antigen is undetermined.

This TCR was sampled from a person between 40 and 80 years old with oral cavity squamous cell carcinoma. The input for sequencing was PBMCs, taken before nivolumab (anti-PD-1) treatment. The chain has TRBV20-1 and TRBJ1-2; D not certain. Written as DNA, the CDR3 is TGCAGTGCTAGAGATCTTGTGGGCTACACCTTC. Translation: CSARDLVGYTF.